These T cell receptor beta chains were read from a single sample in a study of PD-L1 blockade in urothelial cancer. Here immunoSEQ multiplex PCR was the method, and the copy in TCRdb shows in-frame clones only, minus some. The sample holds 120,000 or so clones; roughly 82% are singletons and the top ten take roughly 2.3%. The sequenced sample was PBMCs, obtained around atezolizumab (anti-PD-L1) treatment. The receptor source for this set is a man aged 50-60 years with urothelial cancer. Each CDR3 is given with its conserved first and last residue. Fields, in order: clone size, D gene, V gene, J gene, CDR3 protein, CDR3 DNA. D genes are given only for firm matches. Clone size is stated in some rows and not others, as once, few, many or a class when expanded.

NA	NA	TRBV6-1	TRBJ2-3	CASTGRKVGDTQYF	TGTGCCAGCACGGGAAGGAAGGTTGGAGATACGCAGTATTTT
NA	NA	TRBV5-5	TRBJ2-7	CASSLRSYEQYF	TGTGCCAGCAGCTTGCGGTCCTACGAGCAGTACTTC
NA	TRBD1	TRBV28	TRBJ2-7	CASSSPGQGRVREQYF	TGTGCCAGCAGTTCACCGGGACAGGGGAGAGTTCGGGAGCAGTACTTC
NA	NA	TRBV6-4	TRBJ1-2	CASSHESGAVKRGYTF	TGTGCCAGCAGTCACGAATCTGGGGCAGTCAAGAGGGGCTACACCTTC
NA	TRBD1	TRBV28	TRBJ1-1	CASSDRGMNTEAFF	TGTGCCAGCAGTGACAGGGGTATGAACACTGAAGCTTTCTTT
NA	NA	TRBV6-1	TRBJ1-5	CASSDRGLNSNQPQHF	TGTGCCAGCAGTGACAGGGGACTAAATAGCAATCAGCCCCAGCATTTT
NA	TRBD1	TRBV7-9	TRBJ1-6	CASSLDPGQGGSPLHF	TGTGCCAGCAGCTTAGACCCGGGACAGGGAGGCTCACCCCTCCACTTT
NA	TRBD1	TRBV7-2	TRBJ1-1	CASSLAPAGGGTEAFF	TGTGCCAGCAGCTTAGCGCCGGCAGGGGGAGGTACTGAAGCTTTCTTT
few	NA	TRBV13	TRBJ1-1	CASSPGGRSLMNTEAFF	TGTGCCAGCAGCCCCGGTGGGAGGTCCCTCATGAACACTGAAGCTTTCTTT
NA	NA	TRBV18	TRBJ1-1	CASSPGTGAEAFF	TGTGCCAGCTCACCAGGGACTGGGGCTGAAGCTTTCTTT
NA	TRBD1	TRBV5-1	TRBJ2-5	CASRLTGTGSQETQYF	TGCGCCAGCAGGCTCACCGGGACAGGGAGTCAAGAGACCCAGTACTTC
once	TRBD2	TRBV19	TRBJ2-3	CASSPTSGSTDTQYF	TGTGCCAGTAGTCCGACTAGCGGGAGCACAGATACGCAGTATTTT
NA	NA	TRBV5-1	TRBJ1-3	CASSYTGSDTIYF	TGCGCCAGCAGCTACACAGGGTCCGACACCATATATTTT
few	TRBD2	TRBV6-4	TRBJ2-1	CASSDSAGGTNEQFF	TGTGCCAGCAGTGACTCCGCGGGAGGAACCAATGAGCAGTTCTTC
NA	NA	TRBV7-6	TRBJ2-1	CASSRGSYNEQFF	TGTGCCAGCAGCCGAGGCTCCTACAATGAGCAGTTCTTC
NA	NA	TRBV5-1	TRBJ2-3	CASTLMPLGAQADTQYF	TGCGCCAGCACTCTGATGCCGTTGGGGGCACAGGCAGATACGCAGTATTTT
once	TRBD2	TRBV7-3	TRBJ2-3	CASSLASGTTDTQYF	TGTGCCAGCAGCTTAGCTAGCGGGACCACAGATACGCAGTATTTT
NA	NA	TRBV7-3	TRBJ2-3	CASSSSVTDTQYF	TGTGCCAGCAGCTCTAGCGTTACAGATACGCAGTATTTT
NA	TRBD2	TRBV14	TRBJ2-5	CASSQLAGVETQYF	TGTGCCAGCAGTCAACTAGCGGGAGTAGAGACCCAGTACTTC
NA	NA	TRBV28	TRBJ1-2	CASLTLGAGGYTF	TGTGCCAGCCTCACGTTGGGGGCGGGTGGCTACACCTTC
NA	NA	TRBV9	TRBJ1-5	CASSADAGHSNQPQHF	TGTGCCAGCAGCGCAGACGCAGGGCATAGCAATCAGCCCCAGCATTTT
once	TRBD1	TRBV18	TRBJ1-5	CASSARDSFNQPQHF	TGTGCCAGCTCAGCTCGGGACAGTTTCAATCAGCCCCAGCATTTT
NA	NA	TRBV5-4	TRBJ2-5	CASRAATASQETQYF	TGTGCCAGCAGGGCTGCGACAGCGAGTCAAGAGACCCAGTACTTC
NA	NA	TRBV4-1	TRBJ2-5	CASSQELLGETQYF	TGCGCCAGCAGCCAAGAACTCCTAGGCGAGACCCAGTACTTC
once	TRBD2	TRBV11-1	TRBJ2-1	CASTLGLAGIDEQFF	TGTGCCAGCACCCTGGGACTAGCGGGAATTGATGAGCAGTTCTTC
NA	TRBD2	TRBV9	TRBJ2-7	CASSPRLASGSDEQYF	TGTGCCAGCAGCCCCCGGTTGGCTAGCGGGAGTGACGAGCAGTACTTC
NA	TRBD1	TRBV6-1	TRBJ2-7	CASSEWDRYEQYF	TGTGCCAGCAGTGAATGGGACAGATACGAGCAGTACTTC
NA	TRBD2	TRBV6-6	TRBJ2-1	CASSYGREPAYNEQFF	TGTGCCAGCAGTTACGGGCGGGAGCCAGCCTACAATGAGCAGTTCTTC
NA	NA	TRBV5-1	TRBJ2-7	CASSAPPSYEQYF	TGCGCCAGCAGCGCGCCCCCCTCCTACGAGCAGTACTTC
NA	TRBD1	TRBV7-9	TRBJ1-4	CASSQGTGVDEKLFF	TGTGCCAGCAGCCAAGGGACAGGGGTGGATGAAAAACTGTTTTTT
NA	TRBD2	TRBV28	TRBJ2-1	CASGPGTNVNEQFF	TGTGCCAGCGGCCCCGGGACTAACGTCAATGAGCAGTTCTTC
once	TRBD2	TRBV5-1	TRBJ2-3	CASSFSWGRALDTQYF	TGCGCCAGCAGCTTTAGTTGGGGGAGGGCCTTGGATACGCAGTATTTT
NA	TRBD2	TRBV15	TRBJ2-3	CATSTSGRTTDTQYF	TGTGCCACCAGCACTAGCGGGAGGACCACAGATACGCAGTATTTT
NA	TRBD2	TRBV19	TRBJ2-3	CASSIIWASGGSTDTQYF	TGTGCCAGTAGTATCATCTGGGCTAGCGGGGGTAGCACAGATACGCAGTATTTT
NA	TRBD2	TRBV11-3	TRBJ2-3	CASSLTSGKGTDTQYF	TGTGCCAGCTCGCTTACTAGCGGGAAGGGCACAGATACGCAGTATTTT
NA	NA	TRBV6-8	TRBJ2-1	CASPPRHNEQFF	TGTGCCAGCCCTCCGAGGCACAATGAGCAGTTCTTC
NA	NA	TRBV5-1	TRBJ2-6	CASSSPGSGANVLTF	TGCGCCAGCAGCTCCCCGGGATCTGGGGCCAACGTCCTGACTTTC
NA	TRBD2	TRBV6-4	TRBJ2-7	CASSVRGGRDYEQYF	TGTGCCAGCAGTGTACGTGGTGGGAGGGACTACGAGCAGTACTTC
NA	NA	TRBV7-9	TRBJ2-3	CASSLSLAPSTDTQYF	TGTGCCAGCAGCTTATCGCTAGCGCCAAGCACAGATACGCAGTATTTT
few	TRBD2	TRBV5-1	TRBJ2-3	CASSRTSGGTDTQYF	TGCGCCAGCAGCCGTACTAGCGGTGGGACAGATACGCAGTATTTT
NA	TRBD1	TRBV7-9	TRBJ2-2	CASSSYRGSGELFF	TGTGCCAGCAGCTCATACAGGGGGTCCGGGGAGCTGTTTTTT
NA	TRBD1	TRBV6-1	TRBJ2-1	CASTPGQGAYEQFF	TGTGCCAGCACACCGGGACAGGGGGCTTATGAGCAGTTCTTC
NA	TRBD2	TRBV6-6	TRBJ2-7	CASSYLAGAYEQYF	TGTGCCAGCAGTTACCTAGCGGGAGCTTACGAGCAGTACTTC
NA	TRBD1	TRBV29-1	TRBJ1-1	CSAMTGIEAFF	TGCAGCGCGATGACAGGGATTGAAGCTTTCTTT
few	NA	TRBV28	TRBJ1-5	CATRQGGVSNQPQHF	TGTGCCACGAGGCAGGGAGGCGTGAGCAATCAGCCCCAGCATTTT
NA	TRBD2	TRBV18	TRBJ2-5	CASSGGAFVQETQYF	TGTGCCAGCAGCGGGGGCGCTTTTGTACAAGAGACCCAGTACTTC
NA	NA	TRBV19	TRBJ1-5	CASSIEEGSQPQHF	TGTGCCAGTAGTATAGAGGAGGGCAGCCAGCCCCAGCATTTT
NA	NA	TRBV2	TRBJ1-1	CASDPLNRVTNTEAFF	TGTGCCAGCGACCCTTTGAACAGGGTGACGAACACTGAAGCTTTCTTT
NA	TRBD2	TRBV18	TRBJ2-7	CASSPLAGGSSYEQYF	TGTGCCAGCTCACCCCTAGCGGGAGGGTCCTCCTACGAGCAGTACTTC
NA	TRBD1	TRBV27	TRBJ1-6	CASSYGQGGGPLHF	TGTGCCAGCAGTTACGGACAGGGTGGGGGGCCCCTCCACTTT
NA	NA	TRBV15	TRBJ2-1	CATSRDLGTGEQFF	TGTGCCACCAGCAGAGATCTGGGTACAGGTGAGCAGTTCTTC
few	NA	TRBV5-1	TRBJ1-4	CASSLWGLNEKLFF	TGCGCCAGCAGCTTATGGGGCCTTAATGAAAAACTGTTTTTT